This passage covers 18 T cell receptor beta chains from one sample sequenced in a study of blood T cell repertoires in COVID-19. Generated by immunoSEQ multiplex PCR, the TCRdb table keeps only in-frame clones and is missing some. The data contain about 35,000 clones, roughly 86% of them seen just once; the ten biggest clones take up 35% to 50%. Sequenced: peripheral blood. The source of these receptors is a human donor in a cohort sampled during active COVID-19.

The rearrangement joins TRBV27 to TRBJ2-1, with 11 bases matching TRBD2. The junction had 9 bases not matched to a gene; V was cut back by 8 bases and J by 3 bases. This CDR3 has 16 residues. Germline CDR1 MNHEY, CDR2 SMNVEV (reference sequence). The CDR3 sequence is CASRILAGAFYNEQFF. CDR3 sequence (DNA): TGTGCCAGCCGTATACTAGCGGGGGCGTTCTACAATGAGCAGTTCTTC.

The V and J genes are TRBV13 and TRBJ1-1; D remains ambiguous. From germline, CDR1 is PRHDT and CDR2 FYEKMQ (reference sequence). The V gene lost 1 base and the J gene lost 6 bases, with 15 bases spanning the gap. The CDR3 sequence is 15 residues long. CDR3 nucleotides: TGTGCCAGCAGCTTAGTGAACCCCGGCGGTCCTGAAGCTTTCTTT. Translation: CASSLVNPGGPEAFF.

The genes are TRBV19 and TRBJ1-1; maybe TRBD1 (5 bases). V dropped 7 bases and J dropped 2 bases, with 14 bases sitting between them. The CDR3 consists of 14 residues. CDR1 and CDR2 (germline): LNHDA, SQIVND (reference sequence). In DNA form, the CDR3 reads TGTGCCAGTACCCTCCGGGGACTTAACACTGAAGCTTTCTTT. Translating it yields CASTLRGLNTEAFF.

The chain links TRBV28 to TRBJ1-4; a possible D gene is TRBD1 (6 bases). V gave up 6 bases and J gave up 8 bases, with 16 bases separating them. The CDR3 runs to 14 residues. From germline, CDR1 is MDHEN and CDR2 SYDVKM. CDR3 sequence: CASRPTGTGEKLFF. CDR3 nucleotide sequence: TGTGCCAGCAGGCCTACAGGGACCGGGGAAAAACTGTTTTTT.

Only one count was recorded for this clone. The J gene is TRBJ1-2, the V gene TRBV9, with D hard to call. CDR3 length: 14 amino acids. Germline V gene sequence: CDR1 SGDLS, CDR2 YYNGEE. Between the trimmed V and J ends, which lost 0 bases and 3 bases, there was a span of 9 bases. CDR3 DNA: TGTGCCAGCAGCGTAGCGGGGAAAGACTATGGCTACACCTTC. The encoded protein is CASSVAGKDYGYTF.

The rearrangement joins TRBV7-2 to TRBJ2-3; 8 positions match TRBD2. In germline, CDR1 is SGHTA, CDR2 FQGNSA. Trimming at V came to 5 bases and at J to 3 bases, leaving 7 bases not matched to a gene. The CDR3 extends over 15 amino acids. The CDR3 region has the DNA TGTGCCAGCAGCCTATTAGCGGGGATGACAGATACGCAGTATTTT. This encodes CASSLLAGMTDTQYF.

The chain is built from TRBV18 and TRBJ2-7; TRBD1 might be the D (6 bases). This CDR3 is built from 15 residues. The germline V gene encodes CDR1 KGHSH and CDR2 LQKENI. Deletions cut 3 bases from V and 0 bases from J, with 12 bases between. The CDR3 DNA sequence: TGTGCCAGCTCACCTTCCCTGGGGGCCTCCTACGAGCAGTACTTC. Translating it yields CASSPSLGASYEQYF.

This chain uses TRBV5-6 with TRBJ2-7; tentatively, D is TRBD2 (5 bases). The CDR3 has 16 amino acids. Trimming removed 1 base from V and 1 base from J, with 15 bases in between. Germline V CDR1 and CDR2: SGHDT, YYEEEE. Here the CDR3 reads CASSLRSGKASYEQYF. CDR3 sequence (DNA): TGTGCCAGCAGCTTGCGTTCGGGGAAGGCTTCCTACGAGCAGTACTTC.

This rearrangement joins TRBV4-1 to TRBJ1-2; D is possibly TRBD1 (5 bases). The length of the CDR3 is 15 residues. The germline V gene has CDR1 MGHRA and CDR2 YSYEKL. Trimming took off 1 base at V and 4 bases at J, with 13 bases between the two ends. CDR3 coding DNA: TGCGCCAGCAGCCAAGGGCGGTGGGGACTCTATGGCTACACCTTC. Its protein product is CASSQGRWGLYGYTF.

The chain links TRBV2 to TRBJ2-5, with 7 bases fitting TRBD2. With V trimmed by 4 bases and J by 2 bases, 4 bases remained unmatched. In germline, CDR1 is SNHLY, CDR2 FYNNEI. This CDR3 has 14 residues. The CDR3, as DNA: TGTGCCAGCAGTGCCGGGACTACGCAAGAGACCCAGTACTTC. Translation gives CASSAGTTQETQYF. Full variable domain (remainder filled in from reference TRBV2 and TRBJ2-5): EPEVTQTPSHQVTQMGQEVILRCVPISNHLYFYWYRQILGQKVEFLVSFYNNEISEKSEIFDDQFSVERPDGSNFTLKIRSTKLEDSAMYFCASSAGTTQETQYFGPGTRLLVL.

This rearrangement joins TRBV18 to TRBJ1-1; the D gene is possibly TRBD1 (5 bases). Per the germline V gene, CDR1 is KGHSH and CDR2 is LQKENI. Trimming took 4 bases from V and 2 from J, leaving 14 bases between them. This CDR3 is built from 15 residues. The CDR3 nucleotides read TGTGCCAGCTCACTGGGTGACAGTAGCAACACTGAAGCTTTCTTT. Its translation is CASSLGDSSNTEAFF.

The V call is TRBV11-2, the J call TRBJ2-2, with 7 bases fitting TRBD1. This CDR3 is built from 14 residues. After removal of 3 bases from V and 6 bases from J, the junction contained 4 bases not matched to a gene. Germline V gives CDR1 SGHAT, CDR2 FQNNGV. CDR3 coding DNA: TGTGCCAGCAGCTTTGACAGGGTTTCCGGGGAGCTGTTTTTT. The encoded protein is CASSFDRVSGELFF.

The chain combines TRBV7-8 with TRBJ1-5; a possible D gene is TRBD1 (5 bases). V was pared by 1 base and J by 3 bases, with 19 bases between. Germline CDR1 SGHVS, CDR2 FQNEAQ. This CDR3 is 18 amino acids long. The CDR3 nucleotides read TGTGCCAGCAGCTTAGGACGGCAGGGAAGGGTAGTCAATCAGCCCCAGCATTTT. This sequence encodes CASSLGRQGRVVNQPQHF. Variable domain in full (rest from reference TRBV7-8 and TRBJ1-5): GAGVSQSPRYKVAKRGQDVALRCDPISGHVSLFWYQQALGQGPEFLTYFQNEAQLDKSGLPSDRFFAERPEGSVSTLKIQRTQQEDSAVYLCASSLGRQGRVVNQPQHFGDGTRLSIL.

The genes are TRBV7-2 and TRBJ1-2, with 8 positions matching TRBD1. V shed 6 bases, J shed 4 bases, and the junction held 4 bases outside the gene matches. The CDR3 runs to 13 residues. CDR1 and CDR2 from the germline V gene are SGHTA and FQGNSA. The CDR3 DNA reads as TGTGCCAGCAGATATACAGGGGGCTATGGCTACACCTTC. Translated: CASRYTGGYGYTF.

The chain uses TRBV5-1 and TRBJ2-1; TRBD2 matches 7 bases. The CDR3 totals 16 residues. Germline trimming cut 4 bases from V and 1 base from J; bases unmatched to any gene: 8. Germline V gene lookup returns CDR1 SGHRS and CDR2 YFSETQ. The CDR3 reads CASSDRSGGSYNEQFF. Written as DNA, the CDR3 is TGCGCCAGCAGCGATCGATCGGGGGGTTCCTACAATGAGCAGTTCTTC.

This clone was counted once. The genes are TRBV6-5 and TRBJ1-2; tentative D call: TRBD1 (6 bases). The CDR3 runs to 14 residues. The germline CDR1 and CDR2 sequences are MNHEY and SVGAGI. The V end lost 5 bases, the J end lost 1 base, and 11 bases lay between the germline ends. In nucleotides, the CDR3 is TGTGCCAGCAGTCGGACAGAGGATAACTATGGCTACACCTTC. It is translated as CASSRTEDNYGYTF.

J is TRBJ2-7 and V is TRBV5-6; 7 nucleotides agree with TRBD1. The junction had 2 bases not matched to a gene; V was cut back by 1 base and J by 4 bases. This CDR3 comprises 13 residues. Germline loops: CDR1 SGHDT, CDR2 YYEEEE. The CDR3 region is CASSLTRGYEQYF. CDR3 sequence (DNA): TGTGCCAGCAGCTTGACCAGGGGGTACGAGCAGTACTTC. The full variable domain, in which reference TRBV5-6 and TRBJ2-7 provide the parts outside the CDR3, is DAGVTQSPTHLIKTRGQQVTLRCSPKSGHDTVSWYQQALGQGPQFIFQYYEEEERQRGNFPDRFSGHQFPNYSSELNVNALLLGDSALYLCASSLTRGYEQYFGPGTRLTVT.

V gene TRBV5-5 combines with J gene TRBJ2-7, with D possibly TRBD1 on 6 matching bases. This CDR3 has 14 amino acids. Germline-derived CDR1 and CDR2 are SGHKS and YYEKEE (reference sequence). V lost 0 bases, J lost 2 bases, and 9 bases lay in between. CDR3 protein: CASSLAQGPYEQYF. In DNA, the CDR3 is TGTGCCAGCAGCTTGGCTCAGGGGCCCTACGAGCAGTACTTC.